This passage covers 19 T cell receptor beta chains from one sample sequenced in a study of shared clonotypes between healthy human individuals. TCRdb keeps only in-frame clones here, not all; method: immunoSEQ multiplex PCR. The sample yields roughly 1,000,000 clones, more than 75% seen once. Sequences were obtained from memory CD4+ T cells from PBMCs. Subset here: CD45RA-negative fraction. These receptors were obtained from a man younger than 30 in good health. Some clones in this sample may be carry-over from other donors' samples.

The chain joins TRBV7-9 to TRBJ2-1; no clear D gene. The CDR3 spans 12 residues. In germline, CDR1 is SEHNR, CDR2 FQNEAQ (reference sequence). The V gene lost 4 bases and the J gene lost 5 bases, with 6 bases spanning the gap. The CDR3 sequence: CASSYTHNEQFF. CDR3 coding DNA: TGTGCCAGCAGCTATACGCACAATGAGCAGTTCTTC.

The genes are TRBV25-1 and TRBJ1-3; tentative D call: TRBD1 (6 bases). Per germline, CDR1 MGHDK and CDR2 SYGVNS. The CDR3 length is 16 residues. The V end was cut by 5 bases, the J end by 0 bases, with 14 bases between. CDR3 in DNA: TGTGCCAGCAGTTCCCGCGACAGGTCCTCTGGAAACACCATATATTTT. As protein: CASSSRDRSSGNTIYF. The variable domain in full, with the rest retrieved from reference TRBV25-1 and TRBJ1-3, is EADIYQTPRYLVIGTGKKITLECSQTMGHDKMYWYQQDPGMELHLIHYSYGVNSTEKGDLSSESTVSRIRTEHFPLTLESARPSHTSQYLCASSSRDRSSGNTIYFGEGSWLTVV.

The chain has TRBV7-3 and TRBJ1-1; weak D call: TRBD1 (5 bases). Looked up from germline, CDR1 is SGHTA and CDR2 is FQGTGA. The V gene lost 2 bases and the J gene lost 0 bases, with 13 bases spanning the gap. This CDR3 is 16 amino acids long. CDR3 sequence: CASSLLAGPVNTEAFF. The CDR3 DNA follows: TGTGCCAGCAGCTTATTGGCAGGGCCCGTGAACACTGAAGCTTTCTTT. The whole variable domain, remainder taken from reference TRBV7-3 and TRBJ1-1, is GAGVSQTPSNKVTEKGKYVELRCDPISGHTALYWYRQSLGQGPEFLIYFQGTGAADDSGLPNDRFFAVRPEGSVSTLKIQRTERGDSAVYLCASSLLAGPVNTEAFFGQGTRLTVV.

The chain joins TRBV19 to TRBJ1-1; 7 nucleotides line up with TRBD1. CDR1 and CDR2 (germline): LNHDA, SQIVND (reference sequence). The trim removed 6 bases at V and 0 bases at J, leaving 10 bases unmatched. This CDR3 has 16 residues. The CDR3: CASSTQGGYMNTEAFF. Written as DNA, the CDR3 is TGTGCCAGTAGCACCCAGGGGGGCTACATGAACACTGAAGCTTTCTTT.

The J gene is TRBJ2-7, the V gene TRBV5-1, with 11 bases fitting TRBD1. Germline lookup yields CDR1 SGHRS and CDR2 YFSETQ. The V gene end was trimmed by 4 bases and the J gene end by 4 bases; junction bases not matched to a gene: 7. CDR3 length: 15 residues. This CDR3 is CASSRGDRGIYEQYF. CDR3 DNA sequence: TGCGCCAGCAGCCGAGGGGACAGGGGGATTTACGAGCAGTACTTC.

This clone was found a few times. The V and J genes are TRBV14 and TRBJ1-1, with a possible D match to TRBD1 (5 bases). CDR1 and CDR2 (germline): SGHDN, FVKESK. The V end lost 5 bases, the J end lost 4 bases, and 17 bases lay between the germline ends. CDR3 size: 15 residues. CDR3 in amino acids: CASSDKTGHSTEAFF. For the CDR3, the DNA is TGTGCCAGCAGCGATAAAACCGGACACTCCACTGAAGCTTTCTTT.

With respect to this clone: This sample includes further DNA sequences coding for the same CDR3. V usage is TRBV6-5 and J usage is TRBJ1-2, with unresolved D. The CDR3 is 13 amino acids. V shed 6 bases and J shed 2 bases, with 10 bases lying between them. CDR1 is MNHEY and CDR2 is SVGAGI in the germline V gene. In DNA, the CDR3 is TGTGCCAGCAGCCTGGACGGCAACTATGGCTACACCTTC. This translates into CASSLDGNYGYTF.

The chain links TRBV6-6 to TRBJ1-2; D not certain. Germline V gene sequence: CDR1 MNHNY, CDR2 SVGAGI (reference sequence). This CDR3 is built from 14 residues. The ends were cut back, 6 bases at V and 0 bases at J, with 11 bases in the middle. The CDR3 loop is CASRTDTSNYGYTF. The CDR3 DNA follows: TGTGCCAGCAGAACCGACACCTCTAACTATGGCTACACCTTC.

This chain links TRBV5-1 with TRBJ2-3; no definite D call. CDR1 and CDR2 from the germline V gene are SGHRS and YFSETQ. This CDR3 is 14 amino acids long. Between the trimmed V and J ends, which lost 3 bases and 2 bases, there was a span of 10 bases. For the CDR3, the DNA is TGCGCCAGCAGCTCTACCAAGCCCACAGATACGCAGTATTTT. Encoded protein: CASSSTKPTDTQYF.

This clone came up a few times. V gene TRBV10-3 combines with J gene TRBJ2-7; TRBD1 is a possible D gene (6 bases). CDR1 is ENHRY, CDR2 SYGVKD, per germline. CDR3 length equals 11 residues. V gave up 10 bases and J gave up 3 bases, with 10 bases separating them. CDR3 bases: TGTGCCACACGGGACAACTACGAGCAGTACTTC. It translates to CATRDNYEQYF.

V is TRBV28 and J is TRBJ2-5; D may be TRBD2 (6 bases). Trimming took off 4 bases at V and 4 bases at J, with 7 bases between the two ends. CDR1 and CDR2 from the germline V gene are MDHEN and SYDVKM. This CDR3 is 12 amino acids long. CDR3 in DNA: TGTGCCAGCAGTTGGCGGGGAGAGACCCAGTACTTC. Encoded protein: CASSWRGETQYF.

The gene calls are TRBV5-1 and TRBJ2-7, with D unclear. Germline values: CDR1 SGHRS, CDR2 YFSETQ. V lost 4 bases to trimming and J lost 3 bases, with 14 bases between them. The CDR3 is 14 amino acids. The CDR3 reads CASSPQGLVYEQYF. CDR3 DNA: TGCGCCAGCAGCCCTCAAGGTCTGGTCTACGAGCAGTACTTC.

The V call is TRBV28, the J call TRBJ2-2; D gene ambiguous. Trimming cost V 3 bases and J 1 base, with 3 bases left between them. The CDR3 loop spans 13 amino acids. Germline lookup yields CDR1 MDHEN and CDR2 SYDVKM. The CDR3 is CASSFMNTGELFF. Written as DNA, the CDR3 is TGTGCCAGCAGTTTCATGAACACCGGGGAGCTGTTTTTT.

This clone appeared a single time. This chain connects TRBV7-6 to TRBJ2-5, with unresolved D. From germline, CDR1 is SGHVS and CDR2 FNYEAQ. Trimming shortened V by 6 bases and J by 4 bases, and 15 bases separated the two germline ends. CDR3 length: 14 residues. DNA of the CDR3: TGTGCCAGCAGTCACGGTGGTCCGGGAGAGACCCAGTACTTC. This sequence encodes CASSHGGPGETQYF.

J is TRBJ2-1 and V is TRBV7-2; unclear D gene. The ends were cut back, 5 bases at V and 8 bases at J, with 13 bases in the middle. In germline, CDR1 is SGHTA, CDR2 FQGNSA. The CDR3 consists of 13 residues. CDR3 nucleotides: TGTGCCAGCAGCCGAAACAGCCCCCATGAGCAGTTCTTC. It yields the protein CASSRNSPHEQFF.

The V gene is TRBV4-1, the J gene TRBJ2-1; D possibly corresponds to TRBD1 (5 bases). V was trimmed by 1 base and J by 8 bases, leaving 6 bases between them. The CDR3 runs 12 residues. Germline CDR1 reads MGHRA; CDR2 reads YSYEKL. CDR3 amino acids: CASSQVRDEQFF. CDR3 DNA: TGCGCCAGCAGCCAAGTCAGGGATGAGCAGTTCTTC.

Note on this clone: This CDR3 is also generated by other DNA sequences in the sample. Written as DNA, the CDR3 is TGTGCCAGCAGCGTAGGGGTTGGAAACACCATATATTTT. Translating it yields CASSVGVGNTIYF. The chain has TRBV9 and TRBJ1-3; D gene ambiguous. This CDR3 contains 13 residues. Germline CDR1 SGDLS, CDR2 YYNGEE. V gave up 0 bases and J gave up 3 bases, with 4 bases separating them. Based on the CDR3 plus reference TRBV9 and TRBJ1-3, the full variable domain is DSGVTQTPKHLITATGQRVTLRCSPRSGDLSVYWYQQSLDQGLQFLIQYYNGEERAKGNILERFSAQQFPDLHSELNLSSLELGDSALYFCASSVGVGNTIYFGEGSWLTVV.

This clone has a handful of counts. V gene TRBV6-4 combines with J gene TRBJ2-1, with 10 bases identical to TRBD2. This CDR3 is 13 amino acids long. V shed 4 bases and J 7 bases; nucleotides not matched to a gene: 1. Germline V gene data show CDR1 as MRHNA and CDR2 as SNTAGT. CDR3 DNA: TGTGCCAGCAGTGTGACTAGCGGGAATGAGCAGTTCTTC. Translated, it gives CASSVTSGNEQFF.

J is TRBJ2-5 and V is TRBV9, with 13 bases matching TRBD2. Germline-derived CDR1 and CDR2 are SGDLS and YYNGEE. This CDR3 has 18 residues. V dropped 4 bases and J dropped 5; count of bases not matched to a gene: 14. CDR3 sequence reads: CASSTQPGTSGVGETQYF. Here the CDR3 DNA reads TGTGCCAGCAGCACACAACCCGGGACTAGCGGGGTCGGGGAGACCCAGTACTTC.